One sample yielded the 30 T cell receptor beta chains listed below, sequenced in a study of T cell responses to AZD1222 COVID-19 vaccine listed by TCRdb under 2021. The label giving this sample's time point can be read as: baseline before first vaccination. Library preparation was by the immunoSEQ multiplex PCR assay. TCRdb retrieved this table from immuneACCESS and kept in-frame rearrangements only. Not all clones are present; in checked studies, unresolved V genes account for under half, and no reason is known for the remainder. Counted in this sample were about 110,000 clones; around 85% of them appeared once. 4% to 5% of the sample lies in the top ten. Sequencing used peripheral blood, obtained on day 0 of AZD1222 vaccination. The receptors were gathered from an adult in good health.

The V call is TRBV19, the J call TRBJ1-2; D gene ambiguous. The CDR3 sequence is 14 residues long. Trimming stripped 6 bases from V and 2 bases from J, with 13 bases between. Germline CDR1 and CDR2: LNHDA and SQIVND (reference sequence). The CDR3 reads CASRRRSQNYGYTF. Here the CDR3 DNA reads TGTGCCAGTAGAAGAAGAAGTCAGAACTATGGCTACACCTTC.

The chain uses TRBV6-2 or TRBV6-3 and TRBJ2-1; TRBD1 agrees at 8 bases. This CDR3 has 14 residues. In germline, CDR1 is MNHEY, CDR2 SVGEGT. J was trimmed by 7 bases and V by 0 bases; bases with no gene match: 2. This CDR3 is CASSYSRTGNEQFF. The CDR3 nucleotides read TGTGCCAGCAGTTACTCACGGACAGGGAATGAGCAGTTCTTC.

This rearrangement joins TRBV7-9 to TRBJ1-2; D remains ambiguous. With 5 bases removed from V and 2 bases from J, the gap between germline ends came to 21 bases. Germline V gene data show CDR1 as SEHNR and CDR2 as FQNEAQ (reference sequence). CDR3 length: 17 residues. CDR3: CASSPEGKPSKNYGYTF. Written as DNA, the CDR3 is TGTGCCAGCAGCCCGGAGGGCAAGCCTAGTAAGAACTATGGCTACACCTTC.

The chain recombines TRBV7-9 with TRBJ2-7; 9 bases fit TRBD1. V shed 2 bases and J 4 bases; nucleotides not matched to a gene: 3. CDR3 length: 14 amino acids. Germline V CDR1 and CDR2: SEHNR, FQNEAQ (reference sequence). The CDR3 spells CASSLTGQGYEQYF. The CDR3 DNA sequence: TGTGCCAGCAGCTTAACCGGACAGGGGTACGAGCAGTACTTC.

This sequence joins TRBV10-3 and TRBJ1-1, with a weak D call TRBD1 (5 bases). Germline V gene sequence: CDR1 ENHRY, CDR2 SYGVKD. V lost 4 bases and J lost 3, with 12 bases in between. The CDR3 consists of 14 residues. CDR3 nucleotide sequence: TGTGCCATCAGTGTGCTAGGGGTGGACACTGAAGCTTTCTTT. As protein: CAISVLGVDTEAFF.

Only a few counts were recorded for this clone. This chain connects TRBV13 to TRBJ1-3; maybe TRBD1 (6 bases). Germline lookup yields CDR1 PRHDT and CDR2 FYEKMQ (reference sequence). V was trimmed by 4 bases and J by 4 bases, leaving 17 bases between them. This CDR3 spans 16 amino acids. The CDR3 bases are TGTGCCAGCAGCTCCCTTAAGACAGGAACCGGAAACACCATATATTTT. It specifies CASSSLKTGTGNTIYF.

This chain connects TRBV28 to TRBJ2-2; TRBD1 matches 8 bases. Germline CDR1 is MDHEN and CDR2 is SYDVKM. V trimming: 5 bases; J trimming: 5 bases; junction bases outside the gene matches: 7. The CDR3 consists of 15 residues. The CDR3 here is CASSTTGEVTGELFF. The CDR3 nucleotides are TGTGCCAGCAGTACGACAGGGGAGGTGACCGGGGAGCTGTTTTTT. The full variable domain, in which reference TRBV28 and TRBJ2-2 provide the parts outside the CDR3, is DVKVTQSSRYLVKRTGEKVFLECVQDMDHENMFWYRQDPGLGLRLIYFSYDVKMKEKGDIPEGYSVSREKKERFSLILESASTNQTSMYLCASSTTGEVTGELFFGEGSRLTVL.

The chain uses TRBV19 and TRBJ1-6; D not certain. The CDR3 spans 14 residues. V dropped 4 bases and J dropped 9 bases, with 13 bases sitting between them. CDR1 is LNHDA and CDR2 is SQIVND in the germline V gene (reference sequence). CDR3 in DNA: TGTGCCAGTAGTAAATCTGGTTCCAGTTCACCCCTCCACTTT. This encodes CASSKSGSSSPLHF.

The V and J genes are TRBV29-1 and TRBJ1-5, with 7 bases identical to TRBD1. Germline CDR1 is SQVTM and CDR2 is ANQGSEA. After removal of 4 bases from V and 4 bases from J, the junction contained 4 bases not matched to a gene. The CDR3 covers 13 residues. The CDR3 spells CSVGDRLNQPQHF. The CDR3 DNA sequence: TGCAGCGTTGGGGACAGACTAAATCAGCCCCAGCATTTT.

J is TRBJ2-2 and V is TRBV7-9, with TRBD1 matching over 7 bases. Germline trimming cut 3 bases from V and 5 bases from J; bases unmatched to any gene: 6. CDR1 and CDR2 from the germline V gene are SEHNR and FQNEAQ (reference sequence). The CDR3 runs 15 residues. CDR3 nucleotide sequence: TGTGCCAGCAGCTTGCTGACAGGGTCGACCGGGGAGCTGTTTTTT. Protein sequence: CASSLLTGSTGELFF.

The chain combines TRBV4-3 with TRBJ1-2; the D is unclear. The CDR3 is 13 amino acids. Germline V gene lookup returns CDR1 LGHNA and CDR2 YSLEER. V shed 1 base and J shed 8 bases, with 11 bases lying between them. The CDR3 sequence is CASSQAATRGYTF. Written as DNA, the CDR3 is TGCGCCAGCAGCCAAGCGGCTACCAGGGGCTACACCTTC.

The chain links TRBV5-8 to TRBJ1-4, with D perhaps TRBD1 (5 bases). V was cut by 1 base and J by 7 bases, with 14 bases left in between. Germline CDR1 is SGHTS and CDR2 is YDEGEE. This CDR3 has 15 amino acids. The CDR3 here is CASSLTGAESEKLFF. The CDR3, as DNA: TGTGCCAGCAGCTTGACCGGGGCGGAGAGTGAAAAACTGTTTTTT. Variable domain in full (rest from reference TRBV5-8 and TRBJ1-4): EAGVTQSPTHLIKTRGQQATLRCSPISGHTSVYWYQQALGLGLQFLLWYDEGEERNRGNFPPRFSGRQFPNYSSELNVNALELEDSALYLCASSLTGAESEKLFFGSGTQLSVL.

The gene calls are TRBV4-2 and TRBJ2-4; 8 nucleotides match TRBD2. The CDR3 loop spans 17 amino acids. Losses at the gene ends were 0 bases for V and 7 bases for J; bases not matched to a gene: 11. Germline V CDR1 and CDR2: LGHNA, YNFKEQ. As DNA, the CDR3 is TGTGCCAGCAGCCAAGATGGTCCGCGGGAGGTTCGGAACATTCAGTACTTC. Its translation is CASSQDGPREVRNIQYF.

CDR3 protein: CASSRVPGTEAFF. As DNA, the CDR3 is TGTGCCAGCAGCCGCGTTCCGGGCACTGAAGCTTTCTTT. This chain joins TRBV7-8 and TRBJ1-1; D unresolved. Germline assignment: CDR1 SGHVS and CDR2 FQNEAQ. The germline V and J ends were trimmed by 5 bases and 4 bases, with 11 bases remaining between them. CDR3 length: 13 residues.

J is TRBJ2-6 and V is TRBV2; the D is unclear. The CDR3 is 14 amino acids. Trimming stripped 6 bases from V and 2 bases from J, with 8 bases between. CDR1 SNHLY and CDR2 FYNNEI come from the germline V gene. The CDR3 is CASSSGAGANVLTF. In nucleotides, the CDR3 is TGTGCCAGCAGCAGTGGGGCTGGGGCCAACGTCCTGACTTTC. Filled out from reference TRBV2 and TRBJ2-6, the complete variable domain reads EPEVTQTPSHQVTQMGQEVILRCVPISNHLYFYWYRQILGQKVEFLVSFYNNEISEKSEIFDDQFSVERPDGSNFTLKIRSTKLEDSAMYFCASSSGAGANVLTFGAGSRLTVL.

The V and J genes are TRBV6-5 and TRBJ2-7; 9 nucleotides agree with TRBD1. Germline CDR1 is MNHEY and CDR2 is SVGAGI. J gave up 4 bases and V 7 bases, and 2 bases lay outside the gene matches. The CDR3 totals 12 residues. CDR3 DNA sequence: TGTGCCAGCACGGGACAGGGATACGAGCAGTACTTC. The encoded protein is CASTGQGYEQYF.

This clone was observed a handful of times. The rearrangement uses TRBV12-2 and TRBJ2-1. TRBV12-2 is described as a pseudogene. This CDR3 spans 14 amino acids. The CDR3 protein is CASRSPVVHNEQFF. The CDR3 nucleotides are TGTGCAAGTCGCTCACCCGTCGTTCACAATGAGCAGTTCTTC.

This chain uses TRBV19 with TRBJ1-2; D is unresolved. The V gene's germline CDR1 is LNHDA and CDR2 SQIVND (reference sequence). With 7 bases removed from V and 5 bases from J, the gap between germline ends came to 14 bases. This CDR3 contains 13 residues. The DNA of the CDR3 is TGTGCCAGTACTCCGGTAATGGGTTATGGCTACACCTTC. It translates to CASTPVMGYGYTF.

CDR3 residues: CASSHRHDPYRYGYTF. CDR3 nucleotide sequence: TGCGCCAGCAGTCATCGACATGATCCGTATCGCTATGGCTACACCTTC. The chain carries TRBV10-1 and TRBJ1-2; D unresolved. The CDR3 is made up of 16 amino acids. Germline V gene data show CDR1 as WNHNN and CDR2 as SYGVQD (reference sequence). V was shortened by 5 bases and J by 4 bases, with 20 bases between the two germline ends.

This sequence joins TRBV7-9 and TRBJ2-1; 13 bases line up with TRBD2. The CDR3 consists of 15 residues. CDR1 SEHNR and CDR2 FQNEAQ come from the germline V gene (reference sequence). V dropped 2 bases and J dropped 7; count of bases not matched to a gene: 2. The CDR3 DNA is TGTGCCAGCAGCTTAACTAGCGGGAGGGGTAATGAGCAGTTCTTC. It yields the protein CASSLTSGRGNEQFF.

V and J are TRBV10-3 and TRBJ2-5, with 7 positions matching TRBD1. The CDR3 has 16 residues. The trim removed 4 bases at V and 4 bases at J, leaving 12 bases unmatched. Germline CDR1 ENHRY, CDR2 SYGVKD. The CDR3 nucleotides read TGTGCCATCAGTGGATCACCTGACAGGGCGGGAGAGACCCAGTACTTC. This sequence encodes CAISGSPDRAGETQYF.

The chain has TRBV18 and TRBJ1-5; D unresolved. This CDR3 spans 14 amino acids. V lost 4 bases to trimming and J lost 7 bases, with 14 bases between them. Germline V gene sequence: CDR1 KGHSH, CDR2 LQKENI. CDR3 bases: TGTGCCAGCTCACTCGCGGCGTCCGGACAGCCCCAGCATTTT. It specifies CASSLAASGQPQHF.

The gene calls are TRBV6-1 and TRBJ1-2; 7 nucleotides agree with TRBD1. CDR1 is MNHNS and CDR2 is SASEGT in the germline V gene. This CDR3 has 14 amino acids. The junction had 3 bases not matched to a gene; V was cut back by 3 bases and J by 2 bases. CDR3 residues: CASSERQGNYGYTF. The CDR3 nucleotides read TGTGCCAGCAGTGAGAGACAGGGCAACTATGGCTACACCTTC.

The chain uses TRBV5-6 and TRBJ2-5, with 8 bases that match TRBD1. This CDR3 is built from 14 residues. The trim removed 3 bases at V and 3 bases at J, leaving 4 bases unmatched. Per germline, CDR1 SGHDT and CDR2 YYEEEE. CDR3 region: CASSWTGNKETQYF. For the CDR3, the DNA is TGTGCCAGCAGCTGGACAGGGAATAAAGAGACCCAGTACTTC.

The CDR3 DNA reads TGTGCCAGTAGGCCTGTAGCGGGAGGTAACAATGAGCAGTTCTTC. The encoded protein is CASRPVAGGNNEQFF. V and J are TRBV19 and TRBJ2-1; 10 positions match TRBD2. Germline V lookup: CDR1 LNHDA, CDR2 SQIVND (reference sequence). This CDR3 region has 15 residues. Trimming at V came to 6 bases and at J to 5 bases, leaving 7 bases not matched to a gene. Full variable domain (rest looked up from reference TRBV19 and TRBJ2-1): DGGITQSPKYLFRKEGQNVTLSCEQNLNHDAMYWYRQDPGQGLRLIYYSQIVNDFQKGDIAEGYSVSREKKESFPLTVTSAQKNPTAFYLCASRPVAGGNNEQFFGPGTRLTVL.

The gene calls are TRBV30 and TRBJ1-1; TRBD1 aligns across 7 bases. The CDR3 is 12 residues long. V gave up 4 bases and J gave up 5 bases; unmatched junction bases: 4. Germline CDR1 reads GTSNPN; CDR2 reads SVGIG (reference sequence). CDR3 nucleotide sequence: TGTGCCTGGATTCAGGGGGATACTGAAGCTTTCTTT. Protein product: CAWIQGDTEAFF.

Points on this clone: The identical CDR3 is also encoded by other nucleotide sequences in the sample. The chain recombines TRBV18 with TRBJ2-1, with 8 bases aligning to TRBD1. CDR3 length: 15 amino acids. The V gene end was trimmed by 4 bases and the J gene end by 4 bases; junction bases not matched to a gene: 6. Germline lookup yields CDR1 KGHSH and CDR2 LQKENI. CDR3 sequence (DNA): TGTGCCAGCTCACTCGGGACAGGAGCATACAATGAGCAGTTCTTC. Its protein product is CASSLGTGAYNEQFF.

The rearrangement links TRBV9 to TRBJ1-6; 10 bases are shared with TRBD1. Germline CDR1 is SGDLS and CDR2 is YYNGEE. The trim removed 8 bases at V and 6 bases at J, leaving 5 bases unmatched. CDR3 length: 14 amino acids. CDR3 DNA sequence: TGTGCCAGTAAGAGGACAGGGGGTAATTCACCCCTCCACTTT. Translated: CASKRTGGNSPLHF.

CDR3 DNA: TGTGCCAGCAGCTTCGTCGCTGAGCAGTTCTTC. Translated: CASSFVAEQFF. The chain uses TRBV3-1 (or the pseudogene TRBV3-2) and TRBJ2-1; D is uncertain. CDR3 length: 11 residues. V was clipped by 5 bases and J by 9 bases, with 8 bases between them. From germline, CDR1 is LGHDT and CDR2 YNNKEL (reference sequence).

The chain joins TRBV11-2 to TRBJ1-3; no clear D gene. Germline V gene data show CDR1 as SGHAT and CDR2 as FQNNGV. Trimming took 8 bases from V and 3 from J, leaving 5 bases between them. The CDR3 spans 11 residues. The CDR3 region has the DNA TGTGCCAGCGGTAGTGGAAACACCATATATTTT. Translated, it gives CASGSGNTIYF.